The rows below give T cell receptor beta chains drawn from one sample of a study of cytomegalovirus exposure and HLA in healthy donors. The table came from immunoSEQ multiplex PCR; TCRdb's copy has only in-frame clones and leaves some out. The sample has more than 90,000 clones, over 65% seen once. Input material: PBMCs. Source of these receptors: a man aged 45-65 years in good health and CMV-seronegative. CDR3s include the opening cysteine and the closing phenylalanine or tryptophan. A D gene is named only where the DNA matches it firmly. Size tells how often a clone was seen (once, few, many) or the class of an expanded clone, and some rows leave it out.

>TRBD1|TRBV11-3|15|.|TRBJ2-2
CASSSGQGRTGELFF
TGTGCCAGCAGCTCCGGACAGGGGCGGACCGGGGAGCTGTTTTTT
>TRBD2|TRBV7-2|15|once|TRBJ2-5
CASAGGQGQGETQYF
TGTGCCTCGGCGGGGGGGCAGGGTCAGGGAGAGACCCAGTACTTC
>.|TRBV29-1|13|.|TRBJ2-5
CSVELAGGETQYF
TGCAGCGTTGAGCTGGCTGGAGGAGAGACCCAGTACTTC
>TRBD2|TRBV15|18|.|TRBJ2-2
CATSPKGQAGGRTGELFF
TGTGCCACCAGCCCTAAGGGGCAGGCGGGAGGAAGGACCGGGGAGCTGTTTTTT
>.|TRBV21-1|15|.|TRBJ2-2
CASSKPQAPAGELFF
TGTGCCAGCAGCAAGCCCCAGGCCCCGGCCGGGGAGCTGTTTTTT
>.|TRBV28|16|.|TRBJ2-6
CASSFPGYSGANVLTF
TGTGCCAGCAGTTTTCCAGGGTACTCTGGGGCCAACGTCCTGACTTTC
>.|TRBV6-5|15|.|TRBJ2-2
CASSRGHPNTGELFF
TGTGCCAGCAGTAGGGGACACCCGAACACCGGGGAGCTGTTTTTT
>TRBD2|TRBV4-1|16|.|TRBJ2-2
CASSPRLAGGTGELFF
TGCGCCAGCAGCCCGAGACTAGCGGGAGGCACCGGGGAGCTGTTTTTT
>TRBD1|TRBV5-4|13|.|TRBJ2-7
CASSRGGEDEQYF
TGTGCCAGCAGTCGAGGGGGCGAGGACGAGCAGTACTTC
>TRBD1|TRBV5-1|16|.|TRBJ2-5
CASSISPGQGQETQYF
TGCGCCAGCAGCATATCTCCGGGACAGGGGCAAGAGACCCAGTACTTC
>.|TRBV6-5|14|.|TRBJ2-3
CASSYGRDTDTQYF
TGTGCCAGCAGTTACGGTCGGGACACAGATACGCAGTATTTT
>TRBD1|TRBV5-1|16|.|TRBJ2-5
CASRAVPTGVQETQYF
TGCGCCAGCAGGGCGGTACCTACAGGGGTGCAAGAGACCCAGTACTTC
>.|TRBV30|14|.|TRBJ1-4
CAWRGTGTNEKLFF
TGTGCCTGGAGAGGAACAGGAACTAATGAAAAACTGTTTTTT
>TRBD1|TRBV30|12|.|TRBJ1-4
CAFDRGNEKLFF
TGTGCCTTTGACAGGGGGAATGAAAAACTGTTTTTT
>TRBD2|TRBV28|15|.|TRBJ2-1
CASSLTSGGYNEQFF
TGTGCCAGCAGTTTAACTAGCGGAGGATACAATGAGCAGTTCTTC
>TRBD2|TRBV15|16|.|TRBJ2-1
CATSRILAGGSNEQFF
TGTGCCACCAGCAGAATACTAGCGGGAGGGTCCAATGAGCAGTTCTTC
>.|TRBV27|15|.|TRBJ2-5
CASSLRRGYQETQYF
TGTGCCAGCAGTTTAAGAAGGGGGTACCAAGAGACCCAGTACTTC
>.|TRBV27|13|.|TRBJ1-2
CASSFGGNYGYTF
TGTGCCAGCAGTTTCGGGGGTAACTATGGCTACACCTTC
>TRBD2|TRBV6-6|16|few|TRBJ2-2
CASSPGLAGGTGELFF
TGTGCCAGCAGTCCTGGACTAGCGGGAGGAACCGGGGAGCTGTTTTTT
>TRBD2|TRBV5-3|17|.|TRBJ2-7
CARSLDFPPGGDYEQYF
TGTGCCAGAAGCTTGGATTTTCCCCCGGGGGGAGACTACGAGCAGTACTTC
>.|TRBV4-3|16|.|TRBJ2-3
CASSQDVYVVTDTQYF
TGCGCCAGCAGCCAAGACGTCTACGTCGTGACAGATACGCAGTATTTT
>TRBD2|TRBV9|17|.|TRBJ2-7
CASSSSGTSGIGYEQYF
TGTGCCAGCAGCTCCTCCGGGACTAGCGGGATTGGGTACGAGCAGTACTTC
>TRBD1|TRBV7-9|16|.|TRBJ1-1
CASSYRDRFTNTEAFF
TGTGCCAGCAGCTATAGGGACAGATTTACGAACACTGAAGCTTTCTTT
>TRBD1|TRBV28|18|.|TRBJ2-7
CASSVIGPGQGLSYEQYF
TGTGCCAGCAGTGTTATCGGGCCGGGACAGGGTCTTTCATACGAGCAGTACTTC
>.|TRBV7-9|13|.|TRBJ2-2
CASSLQITGELFF
TGTGCCAGCAGTCTACAGATCACCGGGGAGCTGTTTTTT
>TRBD1|TRBV19|21|.|TRBJ1-5
CASSISHWGDSLSLVDQPQHF
TGTGCCAGTAGTATATCCCATTGGGGGGACAGCCTTTCCCTAGTCGATCAGCCCCAGCATTTT
>TRBD1|TRBV11-2|15|.|TRBJ2-2
CASSRDRGRTGELFF
TGTGCCAGCAGCCGTGACAGGGGGCGCACCGGGGAGCTGTTTTTT
>TRBD2|TRBV2|16|.|TRBJ2-1
CASSDMTSGTYNEQFF
TGTGCCAGCAGTGATATGACTAGCGGGACATACAATGAGCAGTTCTTC
>.|TRBV4-3|17|.|TRBJ2-3
CASSQAVSSSGTDTQYF
TGCGCCAGCAGCCAGGCAGTAAGTTCGTCGGGTACAGATACGCAGTATTTT
>.|TRBV10-3|16|.|TRBJ2-3
CAINQGTPRSTDTQYF
TGTGCCATCAACCAAGGGACACCCAGAAGCACAGATACGCAGTATTTT
>TRBD2|TRBV11-2|18|.|TRBJ2-7
CASSLVTSGSTGAYEQYF
TGTGCCAGCAGCTTAGTTACTAGCGGGAGTACTGGAGCCTACGAGCAGTACTTC
>.|TRBV13|16|.|TRBJ2-4
CASSDQGIWAKNIQYF
TGTGCCAGCAGCGACCAGGGGATATGGGCCAAAAACATTCAGTACTTC
>.|TRBV4-3|15|.|TRBJ2-1
CASSQDLGDSNEQFF
TGCGCCAGCAGCCAAGATTTAGGGGACTCCAATGAGCAGTTCTTC
>TRBD2|TRBV7-9|14|.|TRBJ2-7
CASRLAGGTYEQYF
TGTGCCAGCCGACTAGCGGGAGGGACCTACGAGCAGTACTTC
>TRBD2|TRBV2|17|.|TRBJ2-3
CASSDGTSGRVADTQYF
TGTGCCAGCAGTGATGGGACTAGCGGGAGGGTGGCAGATACGCAGTATTTT
>TRBD1|TRBV19|14|few|TRBJ1-1
CASSDRGPNTEAFF
TGTGCCAGTAGTGACAGGGGCCCGAACACTGAAGCTTTCTTT
>.|TRBV4-1|14|.|TRBJ2-2
CASSRASGAGELFF
TGCGCCAGCAGCCGGGCGAGCGGTGCCGGGGAGCTGTTTTTT
>.|TRBV29-1|15|.|TRBJ2-1
CSVEVPTEVYNEQFF
TGCAGCGTTGAGGTTCCTACGGAGGTCTACAATGAGCAGTTCTTC
>.|TRBV4-3|16|few|TRBJ2-1
CASSQAPPGAMNEQFF
TGCGCCAGCAGCCAGGCCCCTCCGGGAGCGATGAATGAGCAGTTCTTC
>TRBD2|TRBV13|16|once|TRBJ2-7
CASSLGVAGDFYEQYF
TGTGCCAGCAGCTTAGGCGTAGCGGGAGATTTCTACGAGCAGTACTTC
>.|TRBV10-3|13|.|TRBJ1-5
CAISETDSQPQHF
TGTGCCATCAGTGAGACCGACAGTCAGCCCCAGCATTTT
>TRBD1|TRBV6-6|15|.|TRBJ1-3
CASRPTDRGGDTIYF
TGTGCCAGCAGACCCACTGACAGGGGTGGAGACACCATATATTTT
>.|TRBV10-3|15|.|TRBJ2-1
CAISVLGQSKNEQFF
TGTGCCATCAGTGTTTTAGGACAGTCCAAAAATGAGCAGTTCTTC
>TRBD1|TRBV28|14|.|TRBJ2-3
CASSGTGSTDTQYF
TGTGCCAGCAGCGGGACAGGGTCTACAGATACGCAGTATTTT
>TRBD1|TRBV5-1|13|.|TRBJ1-2
CASSSDRTNAYTF
TGCGCCAGCAGCTCGGACAGGACCAATGCCTACACCTTC
>.|TRBV5-1|13|.|TRBJ1-1
CASSPGGGTEAFF
TGCGCCAGCAGCCCGGGAGGGGGAACTGAAGCTTTCTTT
>TRBD1|TRBV6-5|15|few|TRBJ1-2
CASSYEGQGPRGYTF
TGTGCCAGCAGTTACGAGGGACAGGGCCCCCGTGGCTACACCTTC
>TRBD1|TRBV10-3|14|.|TRBJ2-3
CAISAKDRGNTQYF
TGTGCCATCAGTGCCAAGGACAGGGGAAATACGCAGTATTTT